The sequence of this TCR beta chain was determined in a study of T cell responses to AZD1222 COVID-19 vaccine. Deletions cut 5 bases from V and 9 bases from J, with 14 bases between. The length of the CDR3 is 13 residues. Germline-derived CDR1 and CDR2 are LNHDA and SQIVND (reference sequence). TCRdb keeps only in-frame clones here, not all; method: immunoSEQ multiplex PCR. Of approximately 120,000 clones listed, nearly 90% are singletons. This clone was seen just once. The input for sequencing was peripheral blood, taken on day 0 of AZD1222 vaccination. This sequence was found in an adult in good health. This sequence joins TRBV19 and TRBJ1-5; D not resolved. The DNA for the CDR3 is TGTGCCAGTAGTCCTGGGTCTGTCTCGCCCCAGCATTTT. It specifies CASSPGSVSPQHF.